The sequence of this TCR beta chain was determined in a study of T cell responses to AZD1222 COVID-19 vaccine. Data came from immunoSEQ multiplex PCR; TCRdb stores just in-frame clones and leaves some out. The table records about 60,000 clones, 65% to 80% of them present only once. Study results and caveats: A reported finding is that nearly half of spike-specific TCRs target unmutated variant regions. Only a handful of AZD1222 recipients, several in all, had baseline seropositivity. Donors were largely white British and mainly female; clonal diversity was possibly underestimated.

This clone appeared once. Its target is not known. CDR1 is MGHDK and CDR2 is SYGVNS in the germline V gene. The CDR3 extends over 14 amino acids. Unmatched junction bases numbered 6, after V lost 7 bases and J lost 5 bases. This receptor was identified in an adult who received the AZD1222 COVID-19 vaccine. The chain recombines TRBV25-1 with TRBJ2-7, with 12 bases that match TRBD1. Sequenced material: peripheral blood, taken 28 days after the second AZD1222 dose. The CDR3: CASTAGTGGDEQYF. CDR3 sequence (DNA): TGTGCCAGCACAGCCGGGACAGGGGGCGACGAGCAGTACTTC.